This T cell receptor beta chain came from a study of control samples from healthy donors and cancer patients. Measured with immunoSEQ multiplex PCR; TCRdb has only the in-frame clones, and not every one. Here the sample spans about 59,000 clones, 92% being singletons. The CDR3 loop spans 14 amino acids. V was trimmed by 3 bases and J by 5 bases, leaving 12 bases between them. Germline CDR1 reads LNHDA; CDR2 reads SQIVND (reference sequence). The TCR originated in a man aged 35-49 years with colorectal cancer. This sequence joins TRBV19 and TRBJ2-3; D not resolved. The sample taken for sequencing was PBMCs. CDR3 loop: CASSIGQLIDTQYF. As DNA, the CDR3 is TGTGCCAGTAGTATCGGTCAGCTGATAGATACGCAGTATTTT.